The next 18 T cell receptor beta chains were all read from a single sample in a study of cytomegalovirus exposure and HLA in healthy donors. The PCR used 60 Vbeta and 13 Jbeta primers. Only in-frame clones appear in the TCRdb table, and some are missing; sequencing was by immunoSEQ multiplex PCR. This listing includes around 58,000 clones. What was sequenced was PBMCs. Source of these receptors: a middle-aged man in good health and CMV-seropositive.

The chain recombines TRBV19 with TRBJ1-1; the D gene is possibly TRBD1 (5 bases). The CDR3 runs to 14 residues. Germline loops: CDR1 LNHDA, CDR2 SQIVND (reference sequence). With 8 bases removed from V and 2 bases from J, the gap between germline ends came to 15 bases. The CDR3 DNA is TGTGCCAGTGCTACGAGCGACAGAAACACTGAAGCTTTCTTT. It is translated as CASATSDRNTEAFF.

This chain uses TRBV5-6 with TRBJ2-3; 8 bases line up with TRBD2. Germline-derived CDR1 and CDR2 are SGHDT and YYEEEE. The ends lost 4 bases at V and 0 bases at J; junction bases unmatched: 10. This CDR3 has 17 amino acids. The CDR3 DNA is TGTGCCAGCAGCGGCACTAGCGGTTCCCTTAGCACAGATACGCAGTATTTT. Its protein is CASSGTSGSLSTDTQYF. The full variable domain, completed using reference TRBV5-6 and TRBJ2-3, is DAGVTQSPTHLIKTRGQQVTLRCSPKSGHDTVSWYQQALGQGPQFIFQYYEEEERQRGNFPDRFSGHQFPNYSSELNVNALLLGDSALYLCASSGTSGSLSTDTQYFGPGTRLTVL.

DNA of the CDR3: TGCGCCAGCAGGCGCACTAGCGGGGAGCTGTTTTTT. This codes for CASRRTSGELFF. The rearrangement uses TRBV5-1 and TRBJ2-2; a weak D match, TRBD2 (5 bases). CDR1 SGHRS and CDR2 YFSETQ come from the germline V gene. The germline V and J ends were trimmed by 5 bases and 7 bases, with 9 bases remaining between them. CDR3 length: 12 residues.

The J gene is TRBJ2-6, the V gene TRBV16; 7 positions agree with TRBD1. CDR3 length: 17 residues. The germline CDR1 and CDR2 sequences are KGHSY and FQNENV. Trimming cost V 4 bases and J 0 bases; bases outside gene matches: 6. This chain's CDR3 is CASSLGQVSSGANVLTF. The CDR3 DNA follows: TGTGCCAGCAGCCTTGGACAGGTGAGCTCTGGGGCCAACGTCCTGACTTTC.

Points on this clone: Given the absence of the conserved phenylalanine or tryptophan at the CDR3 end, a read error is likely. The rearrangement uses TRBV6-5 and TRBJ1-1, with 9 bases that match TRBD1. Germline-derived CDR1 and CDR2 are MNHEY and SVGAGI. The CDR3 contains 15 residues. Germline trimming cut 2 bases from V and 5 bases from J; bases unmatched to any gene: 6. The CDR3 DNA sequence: TGTGCCAGCAGTTACCAACAGGGGGCATTTACTGAAGCTTTCCTT. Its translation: CASSYQQGAFTEAFL.

This CDR3 is CASSHQRDVLGQYF. The CDR3 bases are TGTGCCAGCAGCCACCAGCGGGATGTTCTGGGGCAGTATTTT. The chain couples TRBV6-6 to TRBJ2-3; 7 bases match TRBD2. This CDR3 region has 14 residues. Germline V gene sequence: CDR1 MNHNY, CDR2 SVGAGI (reference sequence). Losses at the gene ends were 6 bases for V and 11 bases for J; bases not matched to a gene: 14.

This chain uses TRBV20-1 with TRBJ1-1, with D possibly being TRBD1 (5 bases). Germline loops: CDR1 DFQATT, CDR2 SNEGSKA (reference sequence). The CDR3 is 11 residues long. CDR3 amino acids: CRGSMGLEAFF. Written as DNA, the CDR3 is TGCAGGGGATCCATGGGGCTGGAAGCTTTCTTT.

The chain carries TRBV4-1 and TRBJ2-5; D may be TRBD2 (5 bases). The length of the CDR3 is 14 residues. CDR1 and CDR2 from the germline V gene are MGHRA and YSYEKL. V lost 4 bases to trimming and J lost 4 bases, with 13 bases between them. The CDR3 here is CASSPLTTSETQYF. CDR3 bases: TGCGCCAGCAGCCCGTTGACTACGTCAGAGACCCAGTACTTC.

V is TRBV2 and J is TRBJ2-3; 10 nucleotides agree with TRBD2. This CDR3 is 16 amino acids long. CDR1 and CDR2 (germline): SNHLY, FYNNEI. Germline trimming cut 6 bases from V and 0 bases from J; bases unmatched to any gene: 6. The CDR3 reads CASSRTGLASTDTQYF. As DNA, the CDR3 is TGTGCCAGCAGCCGGACGGGACTAGCGAGCACAGATACGCAGTATTTT.

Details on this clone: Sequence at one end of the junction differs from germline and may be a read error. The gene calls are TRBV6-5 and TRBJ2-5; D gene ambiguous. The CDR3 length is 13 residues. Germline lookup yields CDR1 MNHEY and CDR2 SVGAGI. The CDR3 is CASSYAFKESQYF. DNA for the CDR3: TGTGCCAGCAGTTACGCTTTCAAGGAGAGCCAGTACTTC.

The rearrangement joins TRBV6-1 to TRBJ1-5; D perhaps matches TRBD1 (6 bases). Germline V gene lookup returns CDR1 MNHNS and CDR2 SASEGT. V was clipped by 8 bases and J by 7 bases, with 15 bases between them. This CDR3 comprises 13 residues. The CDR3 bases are TGTGCCAGCGGTTTCCAACAGGGACAGCCCCAGCATTTT. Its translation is CASGFQQGQPQHF.

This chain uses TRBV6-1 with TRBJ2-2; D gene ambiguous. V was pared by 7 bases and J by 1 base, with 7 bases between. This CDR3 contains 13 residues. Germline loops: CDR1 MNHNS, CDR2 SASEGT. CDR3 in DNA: TGTGCCAGCATGGCTGGGAACACCGGGGAGCTGTTTTTT. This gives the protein CASMAGNTGELFF.

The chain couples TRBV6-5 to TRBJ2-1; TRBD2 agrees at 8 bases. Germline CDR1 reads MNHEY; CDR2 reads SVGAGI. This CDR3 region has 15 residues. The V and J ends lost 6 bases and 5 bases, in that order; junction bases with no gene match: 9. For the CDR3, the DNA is TGTGCCAGCAGCCCCGGGACTAGTCGGAACAATGAGCAGTTCTTC. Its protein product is CASSPGTSRNNEQFF.

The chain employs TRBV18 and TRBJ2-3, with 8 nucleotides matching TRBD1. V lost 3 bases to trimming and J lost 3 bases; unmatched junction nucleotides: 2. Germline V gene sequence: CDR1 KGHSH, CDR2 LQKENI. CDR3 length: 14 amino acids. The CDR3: CASSPRQGTDTQYF. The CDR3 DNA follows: TGTGCCAGCTCACCGAGACAGGGGACAGATACGCAGTATTTT.

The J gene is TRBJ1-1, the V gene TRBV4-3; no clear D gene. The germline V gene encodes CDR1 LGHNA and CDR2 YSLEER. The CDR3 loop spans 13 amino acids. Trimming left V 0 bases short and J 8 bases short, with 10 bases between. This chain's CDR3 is CASSQDLGREAFF. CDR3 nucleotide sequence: TGCGCCAGCAGCCAAGATCTAGGTAGGGAAGCTTTCTTT.

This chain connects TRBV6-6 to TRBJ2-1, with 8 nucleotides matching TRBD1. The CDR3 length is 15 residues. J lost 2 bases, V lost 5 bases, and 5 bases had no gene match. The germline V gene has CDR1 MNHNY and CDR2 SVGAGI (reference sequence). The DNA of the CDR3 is TGTGCCAGCAGTCGAGACAGGGGCGCCTACAATGAGCAGTTCTTC. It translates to CASSRDRGAYNEQFF.

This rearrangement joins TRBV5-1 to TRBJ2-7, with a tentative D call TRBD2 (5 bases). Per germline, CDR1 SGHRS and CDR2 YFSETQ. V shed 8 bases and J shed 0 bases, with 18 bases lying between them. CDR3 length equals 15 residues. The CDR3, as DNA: TGCGCCAGTAGTTTCCTTGACGGGATCTCCTACGAGCAGTACTTC. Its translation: CASSFLDGISYEQYF.

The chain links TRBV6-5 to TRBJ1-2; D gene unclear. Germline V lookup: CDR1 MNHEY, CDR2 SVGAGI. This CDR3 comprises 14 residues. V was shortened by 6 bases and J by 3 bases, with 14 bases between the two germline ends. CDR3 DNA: TGTGCCAGCAGCGGCGGGGTCGCGTACTATGGCTACACCTTC. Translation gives CASSGGVAYYGYTF.